What follows are 17 T cell receptor beta chains derived from one specimen sequenced in a study of cytomegalovirus exposure and HLA in healthy donors. The primer mix had 60 Vbeta and 13 Jbeta primers. Generated by immunoSEQ multiplex PCR, the TCRdb table keeps only in-frame clones and is missing some. The data hold under 250,000 clones, with approximately 82% observed a single time. The sequenced sample was PBMCs. The receptors shown here come from a male donor in good health and CMV-seronegative.

This clone was detected only a few times. The identical CDR3 is also encoded by other nucleotide sequences in the sample. This rearrangement joins TRBV5-1 to TRBJ1-1; D ambiguous. The germline V gene has CDR1 SGHRS and CDR2 YFSETQ. The CDR3 contains 15 residues. The V end was cut by 0 bases, the J end by 1 base, with 10 bases between. DNA for the CDR3: TGCGCCAGCAGCTTGGATGGAGCGAGGAACACTGAAGCTTTCTTT. Translating gives CASSLDGARNTEAFF.

The chain couples TRBV6-4 to TRBJ2-1, with D uncertain. The CDR3 length is 14 residues. V dropped 6 bases and J dropped 0 bases, with 9 bases sitting between them. CDR1 and CDR2 from the germline V gene are MRHNA and SNTAGT. CDR3 bases: TGTGCCAGCAGGCAGGATAGCTCCTACAATGAGCAGTTCTTC. Protein sequence: CASRQDSSYNEQFF.

This clone appeared many times. The genes are TRBV18 and TRBJ1-1, with D perhaps matching TRBD1 (6 bases). The germline V and J ends were trimmed by 5 bases and 2 bases, with 15 bases remaining between them. Germline CDR1 KGHSH, CDR2 LQKENI. This CDR3 region has 15 residues. CDR3 sequence (DNA): TGTGCCAGCTCAGAATTGGCAGGGGTTAACACTGAAGCTTTCTTT. It specifies CASSELAGVNTEAFF.

The genes are TRBV10-3 and TRBJ2-3, with 14 bases fitting TRBD2. Germline V CDR1 and CDR2: ENHRY, SYGVKD. This CDR3 spans 19 amino acids. V shed 6 bases and J 2 bases; nucleotides not matched to a gene: 13. CDR3 amino acids: CAISGGLAGVPGATDTQYF. CDR3 DNA sequence: TGTGCCATCAGCGGGGGACTAGCGGGAGTCCCAGGGGCCACAGATACGCAGTATTTT.

This clone was seen only a few times. The J gene is TRBJ1-5, the V gene TRBV6-1; D is possibly TRBD1 (6 bases). The V and J ends lost 4 bases and 3 bases respectively, with 10 bases between them. The CDR3 loop spans 14 amino acids. The germline V gene has CDR1 MNHNS and CDR2 SASEGT. In nucleotides, the CDR3 is TGTGCCAGCAGTGGTTCAGGGGTCAATCAGCCCCAGCATTTT. Protein: CASSGSGVNQPQHF.

The V and J genes are TRBV10-1 and TRBJ2-1; 8 nucleotides line up with TRBD2. Germline trimming cut 2 bases from V and 5 bases from J; bases unmatched to any gene: 8. The CDR3 contains 16 residues. The germline V gene encodes CDR1 WNHNN and CDR2 SYGVQD (reference sequence). The CDR3 DNA reads TGCGCCAGCAGTGAGGAGGGCACTAGCGGCCACAATGAGCAGTTCTTC. Encoded protein: CASSEEGTSGHNEQFF.

The V and J genes are TRBV6-5 and TRBJ1-3; 10 bases line up with TRBD1. The junction had 0 bases not matched to a gene; V was cut back by 2 bases and J by 2 bases. Germline V gives CDR1 MNHEY, CDR2 SVGAGI. The CDR3 extends over 15 amino acids. The CDR3 sequence: CASSYDRGPGNTIYF. In DNA form, the CDR3 reads TGTGCCAGCAGTTACGACAGGGGGCCTGGAAACACCATATATTTT.

The chain uses TRBV5-1 and TRBJ2-1; 10 bases align to TRBD1. Germline V CDR1 and CDR2: SGHRS, YFSETQ. This CDR3 is 15 amino acids long. V lost 4 bases and J lost 3; bases outside the gene matches: 4. CDR3 DNA sequence: TGCGCCAGCAGCCCGACAGGGGGCGACTACAATGAGCAGTTCTTC. This sequence encodes CASSPTGGDYNEQFF. The variable domain in full, with the rest retrieved from reference TRBV5-1 and TRBJ2-1, is KAGVTQTPRYLIKTRGQQVTLSCSPISGHRSVSWYQQTPGQGLQFLFEYFSETQRNKGNFPGRFSGRQFSNSRSEMNVSTLELGDSALYLCASSPTGGDYNEQFFGPGTRLTVL.

The chain joins TRBV27 to TRBJ2-7; 15 nucleotides align to TRBD2. There are 17 residues in the CDR3. V was pared by 7 bases and J by 3 bases, with 10 bases of the junction left unmatched. The germline CDR1 and CDR2 sequences are MNHEY and SMNVEV (reference sequence). The CDR3 spells CASTGGLAGGLGYEQYF. Here the CDR3 DNA reads TGTGCCAGCACGGGGGGACTAGCGGGAGGATTAGGCTACGAGCAGTACTTC.

The rearrangement uses TRBV29-1 and TRBJ2-1, with 10 bases lining up with TRBD2. The CDR3 is 13 amino acids. Unmatched junction bases numbered 12, after V lost 4 bases and J lost 15 bases. In germline, CDR1 is SQVTM, CDR2 ANQGSEA. For the CDR3, the DNA is TGCAGCGTTGGGGGGCTAGCGGGAGATGGGCGGTTCTTC. It codes for CSVGGLAGDGRFF.

The V and J genes are TRBV5-6 and TRBJ2-1; 7 positions agree with TRBD1. CDR3 length equals 12 residues. Trimming removed 4 bases from V and 10 bases from J; junction bases left unmatched: 5. The germline V gene has CDR1 SGHDT and CDR2 YYEEEE. CDR3 region: CASSNPGQEQFF. CDR3 in DNA: TGTGCCAGCAGCAACCCGGGACAGGAGCAGTTCTTC.

This sequence joins TRBV19 and TRBJ2-5, with a possible D match to TRBD2 (5 bases). V was trimmed by 1 base and J by 3 bases, leaving 12 bases between them. This CDR3 spans 15 amino acids. Per germline, CDR1 LNHDA and CDR2 SQIVND (reference sequence). In DNA form, the CDR3 reads TGTGCCAGTAGTATAGGAGGGCCTAGGAAAGAGACCCAGTACTTC. Protein sequence: CASSIGGPRKETQYF.

The chain employs TRBV7-9 and TRBJ2-5, with 9 nucleotides matching TRBD2. J lost 7 bases, V lost 5 bases, and 23 bases had no gene match. Per germline, CDR1 SEHNR and CDR2 FQNEAQ (reference sequence). The length of the CDR3 is 19 residues. CDR3 sequence: CASSPMGLEREAEVGTQYF. Here the CDR3 DNA reads TGTGCCAGCAGCCCTATGGGCCTGGAGCGGGAGGCTGAAGTAGGGACCCAGTACTTC.

The rearrangement uses TRBV4-1 and TRBJ2-1; 9 bases are shared with TRBD1. The CDR3 has 14 residues. Per germline, CDR1 MGHRA and CDR2 YSYEKL. J was trimmed by 10 bases and V by 1 base; bases with no gene match: 5. In DNA form, the CDR3 reads TGCGCCAGCAGCCAAGCGGGGACAGGGATCGAGCAGTTCTTC. Encoded protein: CASSQAGTGIEQFF.

This chain joins TRBV5-6 and TRBJ2-7; tentatively, D is TRBD1 (5 bases). V was pared by 0 bases and J by 3 bases, with 10 bases between. Germline values: CDR1 SGHDT, CDR2 YYEEEE. The CDR3 contains 14 residues. CDR3 loop: CASSLDRLGYEQYF. CDR3 in DNA: TGTGCCAGCAGCTTGGACAGGCTCGGCTACGAGCAGTACTTC.

The chain carries TRBV6-1 and TRBJ1-3; 7 bases match TRBD1. There are 14 residues in the CDR3. Germline V gene lookup returns CDR1 MNHNS and CDR2 SASEGT. V shed 8 bases, J shed 6 bases, and the junction held 10 bases outside the gene matches. The CDR3 here is CASSYRGLENTIYF. In DNA, the CDR3 is TGTGCCAGCTCCTACAGGGGTTTGGAAAACACCATATATTTT.

The rearrangement links TRBV19 to TRBJ2-1; D may be TRBD1 (6 bases). The length of the CDR3 is 17 residues. The germline CDR1 and CDR2 sequences are LNHDA and SQIVND (reference sequence). With 5 bases removed from V and 0 bases from J, the gap between germline ends came to 17 bases. CDR3 loop: CASSVSGTSSSYNEQFF. CDR3 nucleotide sequence: TGTGCCAGTAGTGTTTCCGGGACAAGTAGCTCCTACAATGAGCAGTTCTTC.